These 15 T cell receptor beta chains share one sample of origin, sequenced in a study of shared clonotypes between healthy human individuals. Terminally differentiated effector memory CD45RA+ cells were excluded from the naive CD8 cells, which were CD45RO-negative and positively selected for CCR7. This table comes from immunoSEQ multiplex PCR, and its TCRdb copy is limited to in-frame clones, with some not included. The table records around 1.9 million clones, 85% to 95% of them present only once. Material for sequencing was naive CD8+ T cells from PBMCs. The receptors shown here come from a young man in good health. Some clones in this sample may be carry-over from other donors' samples.

The CDR3 sequence: CASSPGQGVYEQYF. In DNA form, the CDR3 reads TGTGCCAGCAGCCCGGGACAGGGAGTATACGAGCAGTACTTC. The genes are TRBV7-7 and TRBJ2-7; 9 bases are a match to TRBD1. From germline, CDR1 is SSHAT and CDR2 FNYEAQ (reference sequence). The ends lost 5 bases at V and 4 bases at J; junction bases unmatched: 6. This CDR3 spans 14 amino acids.

In nucleotides, the CDR3 is TGTGCCAGCAGTCGGTACAGGGCAGAGACTGGAAACACCATATATTTT. Encoded protein: CASSRYRAETGNTIYF. The rearrangement links TRBV2 to TRBJ1-3, with TRBD1 as a possible D gene (6 bases). Germline V gene sequence: CDR1 SNHLY, CDR2 FYNNEI. This CDR3 contains 16 residues. The V end was cut by 5 bases, the J end by 2 bases, with 16 bases between.

The rearrangement links TRBV9 to TRBJ2-1, with 7 bases lining up with TRBD2. The germline CDR1 and CDR2 sequences are SGDLS and YYNGEE. This CDR3 is 14 amino acids long. The trim removed 2 bases at V and 6 bases at J, leaving 5 bases unmatched. DNA of the CDR3: TGTGCCAGCAGCGTGGGGGAGGGGTTCAATGAGCAGTTCTTC. This encodes CASSVGEGFNEQFF.

The rearrangement uses TRBV5-1 and TRBJ1-3; weak D call: TRBD1 (5 bases). V dropped 4 bases and J dropped 0 bases, with 14 bases sitting between them. This CDR3 is 16 amino acids long. In germline, CDR1 is SGHRS, CDR2 YFSETQ. CDR3 loop: CASSAWDRDSGNTIYF. As DNA, the CDR3 is TGCGCCAGCAGCGCCTGGGACCGCGACTCTGGAAACACCATATATTTT.

As regards this clone: The identical CDR3 is also encoded by other nucleotide sequences in the sample. The V call is TRBV27, the J call TRBJ2-7; a weak D match, TRBD2 (6 bases). This CDR3 has 13 residues. Germline CDR1 MNHEY, CDR2 SMNVEV (reference sequence). V was pared by 3 bases and J by 2 bases, with 8 bases between. CDR3 nucleotides: TGTGCCAGCAGTTTTGGCGGGACCTACGAGCAGTACTTC. Its translation is CASSFGGTYEQYF.

The CDR3 region has the DNA TGTGCCAGCAGTGATATAGGCAGGACCACAGATACGCAGTATTTT. Translating it yields CASSDIGRTTDTQYF. The chain links TRBV6-1 to TRBJ2-3, with unresolved D. V dropped 3 bases and J dropped 2 bases, with 12 bases sitting between them. The CDR3 contains 15 residues. From germline, CDR1 is MNHNS and CDR2 SASEGT.

This clone was observed a single time. The same CDR3 also results from other DNA sequences found in this sample. The V and J genes are TRBV7-9 and TRBJ1-2; perhaps TRBD1 as D (6 bases). The CDR3 consists of 14 residues. Germline CDR1 reads SEHNR; CDR2 reads FQNEAQ (reference sequence). Trimming took off 5 bases at V and 4 bases at J, with 14 bases between the two ends. The CDR3 DNA is TGTGCCAGCAGCCTAGTGGGGGGGGCCTATGGCTACACCTTC. Residues: CASSLVGGAYGYTF.

V usage is TRBV7-9 and J usage is TRBJ2-1; 7 bases are a match to TRBD2. The V and J ends lost 11 bases and 5 bases, in that order; junction bases with no gene match: 9. Germline V CDR1 and CDR2: SEHNR, FQNEAQ (reference sequence). The CDR3 totals 13 residues. The CDR3 sequence is CAARVAGDNEQFF. The CDR3 nucleotides read TGTGCCGCCAGGGTGGCGGGAGACAATGAGCAGTTCTTC. Full variable domain (outside the CDR3, taken from reference TRBV7-9 and TRBJ2-1): DTGVSQNPRHKITKRGQNVTFRCDPISEHNRLYWYRQTLGQGPEFLTYFQNEAQLEKSRLLSDRFSAERPKGSFSTLEIQRTEQGDSAMYLCAARVAGDNEQFFGPGTRLTVL.

As regards this clone: The sample carries other DNA sequences with the same CDR3. The CDR3 protein is CASSYSGTGPYEQYF. The DNA for the CDR3 is TGTGCCAGCAGTTACTCAGGGACAGGCCCCTACGAGCAGTACTTC. The gene calls are TRBV6-5 and TRBJ2-7; the match to TRBD1 covers 8 bases. This CDR3 spans 15 amino acids. Looked up from germline, CDR1 is MNHEY and CDR2 is SVGAGI. The V segment lost 0 bases and the J segment 2 bases; nucleotides outside the gene matches: 3.

The chain is built from TRBV5-6 and TRBJ1-4; D might be TRBD1 (5 bases). The CDR3 extends over 14 amino acids. Between the trimmed V and J ends, which lost 1 base and 7 bases, there was a span of 11 bases. The germline gives CDR1 SGHDT, CDR2 YYEEEE. The CDR3 here is CASSLMGGFEKLFF. In nucleotides, the CDR3 is TGTGCCAGCAGCTTGATGGGGGGGTTTGAAAAACTGTTTTTT.

The chain is built from TRBV12-5 and TRBJ2-6; no reliable D call. Trimming stripped 3 bases from V and 0 bases from J, with 6 bases between. Per germline, CDR1 LGHNT and CDR2 FRNRAP. The CDR3 extends over 15 amino acids. CDR3 residues: CASGFIHSGANVLTF. CDR3 coding DNA: TGTGCTAGTGGTTTCATCCACTCTGGGGCCAACGTCCTGACTTTC.

This clone was observed a single time. The gene calls are TRBV27 and TRBJ2-2; a possible D gene is TRBD2 (5 bases). V was cut by 4 bases and J by 6 bases, with 12 bases left in between. The CDR3 totals 14 residues. Looked up from germline, CDR1 is MNHEY and CDR2 is SMNVEV (reference sequence). The CDR3 DNA is TGTGCCAGCAGTTCATTAGGGAGAGCCGGGGAGCTGTTTTTT. Translating gives CASSSLGRAGELFF.

The chain combines TRBV19 with TRBJ1-5; TRBD1 might be the D (5 bases). Per germline, CDR1 LNHDA and CDR2 SQIVND (reference sequence). The CDR3 consists of 13 residues. Deletions cut 6 bases from V and 7 bases from J, with 13 bases between. The CDR3 DNA is TGTGCCAGTAGAATGGGGGGGGAACAGCCCCAGCATTTT. It codes for CASRMGGEQPQHF.

As concerns this clone: Additional DNA sequences in this sample encode the identical CDR3. The J gene is TRBJ1-5, the V gene TRBV9; tentative D call: TRBD1 (5 bases). CDR3 length: 14 amino acids. The germline V and J ends were trimmed by 4 bases and 1 base, with 9 bases remaining between them. Germline CDR1 is SGDLS and CDR2 is YYNGEE. CDR3 nucleotides: TGTGCCAGCAGCTCGGGGGACAGCAATCAGCCCCAGCATTTT. This codes for CASSSGDSNQPQHF.

The genes are TRBV6-5 and TRBJ2-5; 7 nucleotides match TRBD2. Germline lookup yields CDR1 MNHEY and CDR2 SVGAGI. This CDR3 spans 14 amino acids. The ends lost 6 bases at V and 5 bases at J; junction bases unmatched: 9. The CDR3 nucleotides read TGTGCCAGCAGACGCACGATGCGGGGGGAGACCCAGTACTTC. The encoded protein is CASRRTMRGETQYF.